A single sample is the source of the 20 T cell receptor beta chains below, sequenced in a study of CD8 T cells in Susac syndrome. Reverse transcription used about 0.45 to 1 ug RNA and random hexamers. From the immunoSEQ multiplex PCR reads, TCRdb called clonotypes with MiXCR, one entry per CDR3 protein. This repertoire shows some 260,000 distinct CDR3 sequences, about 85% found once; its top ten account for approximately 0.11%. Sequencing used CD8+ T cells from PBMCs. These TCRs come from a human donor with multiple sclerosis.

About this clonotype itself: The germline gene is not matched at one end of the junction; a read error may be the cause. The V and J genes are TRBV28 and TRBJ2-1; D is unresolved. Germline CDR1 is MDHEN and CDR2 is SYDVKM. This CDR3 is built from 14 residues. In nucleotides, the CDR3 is TGTGCCAGCATTTTAGATGGAAGCTACAATGAGCAGTTCTTC. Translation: CASILDGSYNEQFF. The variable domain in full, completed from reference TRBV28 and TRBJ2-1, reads DVKVTQSSRYLVKRTGEKVFLECVQDMDHENMFWYRQDPGLGLRLIYFSYDVKMKEKGDIPEGYSVSREKKERFSLILESASTNQTSMYLCASILDGSYNEQFFGPGTRLTVL.

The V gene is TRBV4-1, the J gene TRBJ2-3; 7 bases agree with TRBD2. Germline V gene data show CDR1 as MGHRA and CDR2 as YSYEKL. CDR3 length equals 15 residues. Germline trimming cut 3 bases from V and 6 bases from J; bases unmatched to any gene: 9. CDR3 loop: CASSQSLAAKDTQYF. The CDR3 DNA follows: TGCGCCAGCAGCCAGAGTCTAGCGGCCAAGGATACGCAGTATTTT.

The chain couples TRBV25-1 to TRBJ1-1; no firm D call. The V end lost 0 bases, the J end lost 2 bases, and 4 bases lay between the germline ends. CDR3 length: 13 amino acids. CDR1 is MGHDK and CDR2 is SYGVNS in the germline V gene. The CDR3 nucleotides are TGTGCCAGCAGTGAATATCTAAACACTGAAGCTTTCTTT. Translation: CASSEYLNTEAFF.

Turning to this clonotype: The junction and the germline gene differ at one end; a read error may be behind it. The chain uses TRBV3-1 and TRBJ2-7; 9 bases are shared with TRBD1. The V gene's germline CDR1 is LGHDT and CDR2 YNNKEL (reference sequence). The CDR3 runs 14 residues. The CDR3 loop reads CASSPGQGTYEQYF. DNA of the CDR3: TGTGCTAGCAGCCCGGGACAGGGAACCTACGAGCAGTACTTC.

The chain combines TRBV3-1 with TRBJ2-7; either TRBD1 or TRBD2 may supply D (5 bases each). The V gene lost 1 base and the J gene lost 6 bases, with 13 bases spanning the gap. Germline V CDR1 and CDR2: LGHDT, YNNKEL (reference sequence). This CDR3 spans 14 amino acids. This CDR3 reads CASSQAGAPPEQYF. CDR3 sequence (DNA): TGTGCCAGCAGCCAAGCCGGGGCTCCCCCCGAGCAGTACTTC.

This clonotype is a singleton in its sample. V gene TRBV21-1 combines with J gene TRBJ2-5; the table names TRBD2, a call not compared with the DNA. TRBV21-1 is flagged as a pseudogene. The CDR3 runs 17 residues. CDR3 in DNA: TGTGCCAGCAGCCAAGACGGAACTAGCGGGAGAGAAGAGACCCAGTACTTC. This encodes CASSQDGTSGREETQYF.

The CDR3 sequence is CASSFVSGSTDTQYF. For the CDR3, the DNA is TGTGCCAGCAGTTTTGTTAGCGGGAGCACAGATACGCAGTATTTT. The chain is built from TRBV27 and TRBJ2-3, with TRBD2 identical over 7 bases. The CDR3 spans 15 residues. With 3 bases clipped from V and 0 bases from J, the junction kept 3 bases outside the gene matches. Germline values: CDR1 MNHEY, CDR2 SMNVEV (reference sequence).

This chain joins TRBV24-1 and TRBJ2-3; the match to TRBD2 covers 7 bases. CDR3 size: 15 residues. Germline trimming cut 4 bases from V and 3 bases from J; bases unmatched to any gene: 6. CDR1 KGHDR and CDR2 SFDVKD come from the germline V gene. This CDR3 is CATSDRRESTDTQYF. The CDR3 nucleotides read TGTGCCACCAGTGACAGGCGGGAGTCTACAGATACGCAGTATTTT.

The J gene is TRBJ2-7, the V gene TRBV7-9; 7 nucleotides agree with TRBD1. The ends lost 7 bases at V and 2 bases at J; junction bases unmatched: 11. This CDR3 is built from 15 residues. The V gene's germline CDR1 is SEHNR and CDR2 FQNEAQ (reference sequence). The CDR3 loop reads CASIPPDRNAYEQYF. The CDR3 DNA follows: TGTGCCAGCATCCCACCGGACAGGAATGCCTACGAGCAGTACTTC.

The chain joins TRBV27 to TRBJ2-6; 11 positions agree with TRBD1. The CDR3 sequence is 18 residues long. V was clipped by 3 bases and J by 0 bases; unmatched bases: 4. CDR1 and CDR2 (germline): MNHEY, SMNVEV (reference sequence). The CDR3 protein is CASSFWTGGPSGANVLTF. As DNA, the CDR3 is TGTGCCAGCAGTTTCTGGACAGGGGGCCCCTCTGGGGCCAACGTCCTGACTTTC. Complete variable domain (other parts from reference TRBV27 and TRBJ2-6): EAQVTQNPRYLITVTGKKLTVTCSQNMNHEYMSWYRQDPGLGLRQIYYSMNVEVTDKGDVPEGYKVSRKEKRNFPLILESPSPNQTSLYFCASSFWTGGPSGANVLTFGAGSRLTVL.

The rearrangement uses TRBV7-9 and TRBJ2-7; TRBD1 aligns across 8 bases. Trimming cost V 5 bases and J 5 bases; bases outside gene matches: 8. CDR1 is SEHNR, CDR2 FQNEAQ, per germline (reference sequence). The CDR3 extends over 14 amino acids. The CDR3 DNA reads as TGTGCCAGCAGCGGCTGGGACAGGACTCACGAGCAGTACTTC. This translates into CASSGWDRTHEQYF.

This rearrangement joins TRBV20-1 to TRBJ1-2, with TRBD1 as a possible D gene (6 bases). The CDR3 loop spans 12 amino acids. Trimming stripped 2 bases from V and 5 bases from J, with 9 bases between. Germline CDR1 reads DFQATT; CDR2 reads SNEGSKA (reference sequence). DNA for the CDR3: TGCAGTGCTAGACAGGGGTCGTATGGCTACACCTTC. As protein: CSARQGSYGYTF.

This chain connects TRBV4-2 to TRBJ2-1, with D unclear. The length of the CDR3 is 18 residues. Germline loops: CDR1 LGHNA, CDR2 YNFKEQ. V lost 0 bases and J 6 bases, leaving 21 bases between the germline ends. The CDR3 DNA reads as TGTGCCAGCAGCCAAGATTGGGTTGGGGTAGGATCATCCAATGAGCAGTTCTTC. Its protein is CASSQDWVGVGSSNEQFF.

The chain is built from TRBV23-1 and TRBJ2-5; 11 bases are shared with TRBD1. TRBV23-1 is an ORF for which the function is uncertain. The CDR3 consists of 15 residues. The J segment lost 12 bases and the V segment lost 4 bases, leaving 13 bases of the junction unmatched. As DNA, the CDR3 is TGCGCCAGCAGTCGGCCTAACTGGACAGGGGGCGCAAAGTACTTC. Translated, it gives CASSRPNWTGGAKYF.

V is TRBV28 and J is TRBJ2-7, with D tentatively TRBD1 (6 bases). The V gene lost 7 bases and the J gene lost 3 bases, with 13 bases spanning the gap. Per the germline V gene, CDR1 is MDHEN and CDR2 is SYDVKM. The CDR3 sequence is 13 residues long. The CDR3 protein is CASNQGSYYEQYF. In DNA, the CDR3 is TGTGCCAGCAATCAGGGGAGCTACTACGAGCAGTACTTC. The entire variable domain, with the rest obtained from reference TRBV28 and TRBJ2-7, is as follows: DVKVTQSSRYLVKRTGEKVFLECVQDMDHENMFWYRQDPGLGLRLIYFSYDVKMKEKGDIPEGYSVSREKKERFSLILESASTNQTSMYLCASNQGSYYEQYFGPGTRLTVT.

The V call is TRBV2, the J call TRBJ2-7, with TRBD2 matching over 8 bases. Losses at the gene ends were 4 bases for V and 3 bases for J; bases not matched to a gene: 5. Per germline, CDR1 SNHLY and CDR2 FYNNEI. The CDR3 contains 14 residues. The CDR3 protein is CASSGLAGRYEQYF. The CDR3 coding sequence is TGTGCCAGCAGTGGGCTAGCGGGTCGCTACGAGCAGTACTTC.

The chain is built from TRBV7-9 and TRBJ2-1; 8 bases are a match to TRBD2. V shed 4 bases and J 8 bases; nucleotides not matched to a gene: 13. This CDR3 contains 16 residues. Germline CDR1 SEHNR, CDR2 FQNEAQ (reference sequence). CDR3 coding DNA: TGTGCCAGCAGCTCCGCCGGGACTAGAGGCTTCGATGAGCAGTTCTTC. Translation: CASSSAGTRGFDEQFF.

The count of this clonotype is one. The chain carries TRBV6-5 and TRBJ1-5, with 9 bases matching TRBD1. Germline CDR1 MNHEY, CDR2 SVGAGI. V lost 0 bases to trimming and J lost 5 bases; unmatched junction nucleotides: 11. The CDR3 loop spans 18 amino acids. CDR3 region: CASSYSNPGQGWDQPQHF. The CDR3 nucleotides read TGTGCCAGCAGTTACTCGAATCCGGGACAGGGATGGGATCAGCCCCAGCATTTT.

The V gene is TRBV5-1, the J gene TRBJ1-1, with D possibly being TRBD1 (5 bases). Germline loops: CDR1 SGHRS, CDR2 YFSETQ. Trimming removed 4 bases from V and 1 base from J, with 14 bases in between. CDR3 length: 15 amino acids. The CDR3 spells CASSPRGRANTEAFF. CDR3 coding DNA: TGCGCCAGCAGCCCCCGGGGCAGAGCGAACACTGAAGCTTTCTTT.

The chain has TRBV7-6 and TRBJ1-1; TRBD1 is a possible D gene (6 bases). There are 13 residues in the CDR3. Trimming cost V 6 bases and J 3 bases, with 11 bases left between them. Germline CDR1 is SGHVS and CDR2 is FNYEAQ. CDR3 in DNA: TGTGCCAGCAGGAGAGCAGGGGACACTGAAGCTTTCTTT. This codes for CASRRAGDTEAFF.